A selection of T cell receptor beta chains follows, all from one sample in a study of T cell repertoires in cytomegalovirus infection. A single record per CDR3 protein comes from TCRdb applying MiXCR to the reads. The repertoire holds about 920,000 distinct CDR3 sequences, about a third seen once, with 11% to 15% in the top ten. Their antigen targets remain unknown. This sample comprised cultured CD8+ T cells from PBMCs, obtained from culture after CMV antigen stimulation. These TCRs come from a human donor in good health (CMV status not recorded). Some clones in this sample may be carry-over from other donors' samples. Each CDR3 is given with its conserved first and last residue. The D gene is left open where the match is weak. Only part of the rows carry a size: once, few, many, or a class if the clone is expanded.

>TRBJ1-2|-|TRBV28|-
TGTGCCAGCAGTCCCGGGGTCAGTCCCCGAGTCGGCTACACCTTC
CASSPGVSPRVGYTF
>TRBJ1-3|-|TRBV19|-
TGTGCCAGTAGAACGGGACACTACTCTGGAAACACCATATATTTT
CASRTGHYSGNTIYF
>TRBJ1-1|-|TRBV12-3/TRBV12-4|-
TGTGCCAGCACCCGTTCCGTTGAAGCTTTCTTT
CASTRSVEAFF
>TRBJ2-5|TRBD1|TRBV12-3/TRBV12-4|many
TGTGCCAGCAGTTTCTACCCCTTTAGGGACAGTGAAGAGACCCAGTACTTC
CASSFYPFRDSEETQYF
>TRBJ1-2|-|TRBV27|-
TGTGCCAGCAGTTTACATGACAGCTATGGCTACACCTTC
CASSLHDSYGYTF
>TRBJ1-1|-|TRBV7-6|-
TGTGCCAGCAGCCCCCTTTTTCCCGAGAACACTGAAGCTTTCTTT
CASSPLFPENTEAFF
>TRBJ1-1|-|TRBV7-6|many
TGTGCCAGCAGTCTGGGACGCTCTGAAGCTTTCTTT
CASSLGRSEAFF
>TRBJ2-3|-|TRBV12-3/TRBV12-4|few
TGTGCCAGCAGCCCTCTTGTCCCCCCGCGTACGCAGTATTTT
CASSPLVPPRTQYF
>TRBJ1-1|-|TRBV19|-
TGTGCCAGTAGTATCGACGGAGGGTACGCATCTTACACTGAAGCTTTCTTT
CASSIDGGYASYTEAFF
>TRBJ2-2|TRBD2|TRBV9|-
TGTGCCAGCAGCTTCCGACCGAGGGGCGGGGGTGACACCGGGGAGCTGTTTTTT
CASSFRPRGGGDTGELFF
>TRBJ1-6|-|TRBV7-6|few
TGTGCCAGCAGCCACGAAAGCTCCTATAATTCACCCCTCCACTTT
CASSHESSYNSPLHF
>TRBJ2-3|TRBD2|TRBV7-6|many
TGTGCCAGCAGCCCCACTAGCGGGGCCGAGAATACGCAGTATTTT
CASSPTSGAENTQYF
>TRBJ1-1|TRBD1|TRBV5-5|-
TGTGCCAGCAGCCCCGGGACAGGGGTCTCCACTGAAGCTTTCTTT
CASSPGTGVSTEAFF
>TRBJ2-1|-|TRBV27|-
TGTGCCAGCAGATCCCGGACGGGGCCCCCATCCTACAATGAGCAGTTCTTC
CASRSRTGPPSYNEQFF
>TRBJ2-2|-|TRBV7-8|-
TGTGCCAGCAGCTACTTACCACCGGGGGACACCGGGGAGCTGTTTTTT
CASSYLPPGDTGELFF
>TRBJ1-6|TRBD1|TRBV19|-
TGTGCCAGTAGTATAGCCCCAGTTCCGGGCAGGGGGAACTCACCCCTCCACTTT
CASSIAPVPGRGNSPLHF
>TRBJ2-6|-|TRBV5-5|few
TGTGCCAGCGAAGGAGAGGGCGTGGAAGTAACTGGGGCCAACGTCCTGACTTTC
CASEGEGVEVTGANVLTF
>TRBJ2-2|TRBD1|TRBV27|-
TGTGCCAGCAGTTTGGGACAGGGAGGGTCCGGGGAGCTGTTTTTT
CASSLGQGGSGELFF
>TRBJ1-3|TRBD1|TRBV7-9|-
TGTGCCAGCAGCTCAGGGACAGTCTCTGGAAACACCATATATTTT
CASSSGTVSGNTIYF
>TRBJ1-6|-|TRBV7-6|-
TGTGCCAGCAGCGAGGAGCCGAATAATTCACCCCTCCACTTT
CASSEEPNNSPLHF
>TRBJ1-1|TRBD1|TRBV27|many
TGTGCCAGCAGCCGGACAGGGCGGAACACTGAAGCTTTCTTT
CASSRTGRNTEAFF
>TRBJ2-2|-|TRBV7-9|-
TGTGCCAGCAGCGGCCGTTCAGGGGCGCACACCGGGGAGCTGTTTTTT
CASSGRSGAHTGELFF
>TRBJ2-1|TRBD2|TRBV7-9|-
TGTGCCAGCAGCTTCGTGGCGGGGGGCTCTGAGCAGTTCTTC
CASSFVAGGSEQFF
>TRBJ2-7|-|TRBV3-1|few
TGTGCCAGCCATGATGGAAGCTTGCCCTACGAGCAGTACTTC
CASHDGSLPYEQYF
>TRBJ2-1|-|TRBV12-3/TRBV12-4|few
TGTGCCAGCAGTTTACTCGCTCCAATATACAATGAGCAGTTCTTC
CASSLLAPIYNEQFF